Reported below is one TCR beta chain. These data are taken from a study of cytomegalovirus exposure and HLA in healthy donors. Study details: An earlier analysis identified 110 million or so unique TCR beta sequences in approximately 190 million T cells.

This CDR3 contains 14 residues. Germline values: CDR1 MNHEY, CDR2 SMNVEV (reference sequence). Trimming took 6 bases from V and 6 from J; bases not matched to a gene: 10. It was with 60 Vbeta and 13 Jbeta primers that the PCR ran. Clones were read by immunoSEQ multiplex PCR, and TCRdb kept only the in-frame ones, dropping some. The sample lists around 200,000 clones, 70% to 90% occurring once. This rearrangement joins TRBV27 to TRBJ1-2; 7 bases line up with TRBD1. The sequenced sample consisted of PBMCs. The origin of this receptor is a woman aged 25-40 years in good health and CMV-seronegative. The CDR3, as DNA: TGTGCCAGCAGCCCCATCGACAGGGAGGATGGCTACACCTTC. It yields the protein CASSPIDREDGYTF.